The next 22 T cell receptor beta chains were all read from a single sample in a study of OX40 agonist ivuxolimab in advanced cancers. The method was immunoSEQ multiplex PCR; TCRdb's version includes in-frame clones alone and lacks a portion of them. The profile shows 30,000 to 40,000 clones, 70% to 80% of them singletons. The source material was CD4+ or CD8+ T cells sorted from blood, sampled in a trial of the OX40 agonist ivuxolimab. These receptors all come from an adult with an advanced solid tumor such as melanoma, head and neck, liver or kidney cancer.

This clone was seen once. The sample contains more than one DNA sequence encoding this CDR3. V and J are TRBV7-9 and TRBJ2-1, with D possibly matching TRBD1 (6 bases). V was shortened by 5 bases and J by 3 bases, with 8 bases between the two germline ends. The germline gives CDR1 SEHNR, CDR2 FQNEAQ (reference sequence). This CDR3 comprises 13 residues. The CDR3 nucleotides are TGTGCCAGCAGCGCGGACAGCTACAATGAGCAGTTCTTC. Translating it yields CASSADSYNEQFF. The full variable domain, in which reference TRBV7-9 and TRBJ2-1 provide the parts outside the CDR3, is DTGVSQNPRHKITKRGQNVTFRCDPISEHNRLYWYRQTLGQGPEFLTYFQNEAQLEKSRLLSDRFSAERPKGSFSTLEIQRTEQGDSAMYLCASSADSYNEQFFGPGTRLTVL.

The chain links TRBV19 to TRBJ1-1; a possible D gene is TRBD1 (5 bases). V shed 6 bases and J shed 2 bases, with 16 bases lying between them. The length of the CDR3 is 15 residues. The V gene's germline CDR1 is LNHDA and CDR2 SQIVND (reference sequence). DNA of the CDR3: TGTGCCAGTAGCAAGTGGCGGGGGGGAAACACTGAAGCTTTCTTT. Translated: CASSKWRGGNTEAFF.

The genes are TRBV7-8 and TRBJ2-3, with D tentatively TRBD1 (6 bases). V dropped 4 bases and J dropped 6 bases, with 17 bases sitting between them. The CDR3 sequence is 15 residues long. The V gene's germline CDR1 is SGHVS and CDR2 FQNEAQ. This CDR3 reads CASSYLQGLMDTQYF. CDR3 DNA: TGTGCCAGCAGCTACTTACAGGGCTTGATGGATACGCAGTATTTT. The variable domain in full, with the rest retrieved from reference TRBV7-8 and TRBJ2-3, is GAGVSQSPRYKVAKRGQDVALRCDPISGHVSLFWYQQALGQGPEFLTYFQNEAQLDKSGLPSDRFFAERPEGSVSTLKIQRTQQEDSAVYLCASSYLQGLMDTQYFGPGTRLTVL.

The chain links TRBV2 to TRBJ2-1, with D hard to call. Trimming removed 7 bases from V and 9 bases from J, with 10 bases in between. Germline V gives CDR1 SNHLY, CDR2 FYNNEI. The CDR3 is 11 residues long. The CDR3 nucleotides are TGTGCCAGCAATCTGGGTGGTGAGCAGTTCTTC. Residues: CASNLGGEQFF.

The gene calls are TRBV30 and TRBJ2-1, with 7 bases fitting TRBD2. The trim removed 0 bases at V and 4 bases at J, leaving 6 bases unmatched. The CDR3 extends over 15 amino acids. Germline CDR1 is GTSNPN and CDR2 is SVGIG (reference sequence). The CDR3 reads CAWSVELATYNEQFF. The DNA of the CDR3 is TGTGCCTGGAGTGTAGAACTAGCGACGTACAATGAGCAGTTCTTC. Drawing the rest from reference TRBV30 and TRBJ2-1, the complete variable domain is SQTIHQWPATLVQPVGSPLSLECTVEGTSNPNLYWYRQAAGRGLQLLFYSVGIGQISSEVPQNLSASRPQDRQFILSSKKLLLSDSGFYLCAWSVELATYNEQFFGPGTRLTVL.

CDR3 loop: CASSLVIITDTQYF. The CDR3 DNA is TGCGCCAGCAGCTTGGTTATTATCACAGATACGCAGTATTTT. The gene calls are TRBV5-1 and TRBJ2-3; no reliable D call. Trimming left V 0 bases short and J 2 bases short, with 7 bases between. The CDR3 contains 14 residues. The germline V gene encodes CDR1 SGHRS and CDR2 YFSETQ.

This chain joins TRBV5-1 and TRBJ2-4; D gene ambiguous. The CDR3 is 17 amino acids. Germline-derived CDR1 and CDR2 are SGHRS and YFSETQ. The ends were cut back, 4 bases at V and 3 bases at J, with 20 bases in the middle. CDR3 coding DNA: TGCGCCAGCAGCCCAGACGCGAGGCCTCTGGTCAAAAACATTCAGTACTTC. Encoded protein: CASSPDARPLVKNIQYF.

In its sample, this clone was seen a few times. This sequence joins TRBV7-2 and TRBJ1-1, with a weak D call TRBD1 (5 bases). Per the germline V gene, CDR1 is SGHTA and CDR2 is FQGNSA. The CDR3 loop spans 13 amino acids. The V end was cut by 3 bases, the J end by 1 base, with 6 bases between. The CDR3 nucleotides are TGTGCCAGCAGCTTTCAGGGGAACACTGAAGCTTTCTTT. Translated, it gives CASSFQGNTEAFF. Variable domain in full (rest from reference TRBV7-2 and TRBJ1-1): GAGVSQSPSNKVTEKGKDVELRCDPISGHTALYWYRQSLGQGLEFLIYFQGNSAPDKSGLPSDRFSAERTGGSVSTLTIQRTQQEDSAVYLCASSFQGNTEAFFGQGTRLTVV.

The V and J genes are TRBV19 and TRBJ2-5; no reliable D call. The CDR3 has 16 amino acids. V was clipped by 0 bases and J by 4 bases, with 15 bases between them. The V gene's germline CDR1 is LNHDA and CDR2 SQIVND (reference sequence). In DNA form, the CDR3 reads TGTGCCAGTAGTATAGATAGTAGGCAGGTCGGAGAGACCCAGTACTTC. This translates into CASSIDSRQVGETQYF. Using reference TRBV19 and TRBJ2-5 for the parts outside the CDR3, the full variable domain is DGGITQSPKYLFRKEGQNVTLSCEQNLNHDAMYWYRQDPGQGLRLIYYSQIVNDFQKGDIAEGYSVSREKKESFPLTVTSAQKNPTAFYLCASSIDSRQVGETQYFGPGTRLLVL.

By sample fraction, this clone is medium-sized. The V and J genes are TRBV5-1 and TRBJ1-1; the D is unclear. The CDR3 has 13 residues. The ends were cut back, 5 bases at V and 3 bases at J, with 11 bases in the middle. Per the germline V gene, CDR1 is SGHRS and CDR2 is YFSETQ. DNA for the CDR3: TGCGCCAGCAGACGCCAGAGTCACACTGAAGCTTTCTTT. Its translation: CASRRQSHTEAFF.

V usage is TRBV28 and J usage is TRBJ1-3; 8 nucleotides match TRBD1. The length of the CDR3 is 16 residues. V lost 6 bases and J lost 1; bases outside the gene matches: 8. The germline V gene has CDR1 MDHEN and CDR2 SYDVKM. This CDR3 is CASRPRDRGSGNTIYF. DNA for the CDR3: TGTGCCAGCAGACCGCGAGACAGGGGTTCTGGAAACACCATATATTTT.

The rearrangement joins TRBV18 to TRBJ2-4; D gene unclear. Per the germline V gene, CDR1 is KGHSH and CDR2 is LQKENI. The CDR3 consists of 17 residues. V was clipped by 0 bases and J by 0 bases, with 12 bases between them. The CDR3 DNA is TGTGCCAGCTCACCACCGGGCAGTTTGGTAGCCAAAAACATTCAGTACTTC. Its protein is CASSPPGSLVAKNIQYF. The full variable domain, in which reference TRBV18 and TRBJ2-4 provide the parts outside the CDR3, is NAGVMQNPRHLVRRRGQEARLRCSPMKGHSHVYWYRQLPEEGLKFMVYLQKENIIDESGMPKERFSAEFPKEGPSILRIQQVVRGDSAAYFCASSPPGSLVAKNIQYFGAGTRLSVL.

V is TRBV19 and J is TRBJ1-1, with a possible D match to TRBD1 (5 bases). Germline loops: CDR1 LNHDA, CDR2 SQIVND (reference sequence). V lost 4 bases and J lost 0, with 12 bases in between. This CDR3 spans 15 amino acids. CDR3 DNA: TGTGCCAGTAGTAGAAGACCGGACATGAACACTGAAGCTTTCTTT. Encoded protein: CASSRRPDMNTEAFF. The full variable domain, with the rest looked up from reference TRBV19 and TRBJ1-1, is DGGITQSPKYLFRKEGQNVTLSCEQNLNHDAMYWYRQDPGQGLRLIYYSQIVNDFQKGDIAEGYSVSREKKESFPLTVTSAQKNPTAFYLCASSRRPDMNTEAFFGQGTRLTVV.

This clone was counted between two and nine times. The chain couples TRBV6-1 to TRBJ1-2; a possible D gene is TRBD1 (5 bases). V lost 4 bases and J 4 bases, leaving 10 bases between the germline ends. The CDR3 sequence is 13 residues long. Germline CDR1 is MNHNS and CDR2 is SASEGT. CDR3 in amino acids: CASSARGTYGYTF. The CDR3 bases are TGTGCCAGCAGTGCACGGGGGACCTATGGCTACACCTTC.

V usage is TRBV30 and J usage is TRBJ1-5; 10 bases line up with TRBD1. V lost 5 bases, J lost 3 bases, and 10 bases stayed unmatched. The V gene's germline CDR1 is GTSNPN and CDR2 SVGIG (reference sequence). This CDR3 spans 16 amino acids. The CDR3 sequence: CAWGSGQGYFNQPQHF. The CDR3, as DNA: TGTGCCTGGGGATCGGGACAGGGGTATTTCAATCAGCCCCAGCATTTT. The complete variable domain, with remaining parts taken from reference TRBV30 and TRBJ1-5, reads SQTIHQWPATLVQPVGSPLSLECTVEGTSNPNLYWYRQAAGRGLQLLFYSVGIGQISSEVPQNLSASRPQDRQFILSSKKLLLSDSGFYLCAWGSGQGYFNQPQHFGDGTRLSIL.

This clone was found once. V is TRBV7-2 and J is TRBJ2-1; no clear D. There are 11 residues in the CDR3. The germline gives CDR1 SGHTA, CDR2 FQGNSA. Trimming took off 5 bases at V and 6 bases at J, with 5 bases between the two ends. The CDR3 nucleotides are TGTGCCAGCAGCCCTAGCAATGAGCAGTTCTTC. Its protein is CASSPSNEQFF.

This chain links TRBV28 with TRBJ1-5; 8 bases fit TRBD1. V lost 2 bases, J lost 3 bases, and 3 bases stayed unmatched. The CDR3 contains 15 residues. Germline V CDR1 and CDR2: MDHEN, SYDVKM. The CDR3 DNA sequence: TGTGCCAGCAGTTTAAGGACAGGGTACAATCAGCCCCAGCATTTT. It translates to CASSLRTGYNQPQHF.

The chain links TRBV18 to TRBJ1-6; 8 positions agree with TRBD1. The germline CDR1 and CDR2 sequences are KGHSH and LQKENI. CDR3 size: 14 residues. Unmatched junction bases numbered 1, after V lost 1 base and J lost 8 bases. In nucleotides, the CDR3 is TGTGCCAGCTCACCACAGGACAGGGATTCACCCCTCCACTTT. Its translation: CASSPQDRDSPLHF.

This sequence joins TRBV5-4 and TRBJ1-1; D gene ambiguous. Germline assignment: CDR1 SGHNT and CDR2 YYREEE (reference sequence). V lost 3 bases and J 0 bases, leaving 9 bases between the germline ends. The CDR3 consists of 14 residues. CDR3 in DNA: TGTGCCAGCAGCTGGAGACAAATGAACACTGAAGCTTTCTTT. This sequence encodes CASSWRQMNTEAFF.

The chain carries TRBV10-1 and TRBJ1-1; no clear D. With 0 bases removed from V and 4 bases from J, the gap between germline ends came to 6 bases. The CDR3 length is 13 residues. Germline loops: CDR1 WNHNN, CDR2 SYGVQD (reference sequence). The CDR3 region has the DNA TGCGCCAGCAGTGAGTCTCTGGGCACTGAAGCTTTCTTT. Its protein is CASSESLGTEAFF.

The genes are TRBV10-3 and TRBJ1-2; 7 bases fit TRBD1. The trim removed 2 bases at V and 6 bases at J, leaving 9 bases unmatched. The length of the CDR3 is 15 residues. The germline V gene has CDR1 ENHRY and CDR2 SYGVKD. The chain's CDR3 is CAISEGARQGDGYTF. The DNA of the CDR3 is TGTGCCATCAGTGAGGGAGCCCGACAGGGTGATGGCTACACCTTC.

The V call is TRBV27, the J call TRBJ1-4; 9 bases are shared with TRBD1. Trimming cost V 4 bases and J 3 bases; bases outside gene matches: 3. CDR1 is MNHEY and CDR2 is SMNVEV in the germline V gene (reference sequence). There are 15 residues in the CDR3. CDR3 coding DNA: TGTGCCAGCAGTTATACAGGGGGCGCTAATGAAAAACTGTTTTTT. Translation: CASSYTGGANEKLFF.